The sequence of this TCR beta chain was determined in a study of CD8 T cells in ankylosing spondylitis. Quantitative 5'-RACE with molecular barcodes produced the TCR beta libraries. Each CDR3 protein gets one entry after TCRdb re-called the 5' RACE reads with MiXCR. This repertoire shows roughly 100,000 distinct CDR3 sequences, roughly 8% found once; its top ten account for nearly 10%. This clonotype was seen repeatedly, ten times or more. Its antigen is not identified. Germline V gene lookup returns CDR1 WSHSY and CDR2 SAAADI. The CDR3 totals 13 residues. Trimming took off 5 bases at V and 9 bases at J, with 14 bases between the two ends. Overall study findings and caveats: Disease-linked clones bore a CD8+ phenotype, appearing relatively rarely in peripheral blood. Reportedly, disease-linked clones are significantly enriched in ankylosing spondylitis patients' matched synovial fluid. A motif of 7 or 8 highly homologous TCR beta variants was seen as apparently characteristic of ankylosing spondylitis blood.

Sequenced sample: blood, either unsorted or a sorted T cell fraction (not recorded which). The rearrangement uses TRBV10-2 and TRBJ2-1, with D unclear. The receptor's source is a male donor with ankylosing spondylitis or in good health (not recorded which). CDR3 coding DNA: TGCGCCAGCAGTATAGCCAGGTCGAGTGAGCAGTTCTTC. This encodes CASSIARSSEQFF.